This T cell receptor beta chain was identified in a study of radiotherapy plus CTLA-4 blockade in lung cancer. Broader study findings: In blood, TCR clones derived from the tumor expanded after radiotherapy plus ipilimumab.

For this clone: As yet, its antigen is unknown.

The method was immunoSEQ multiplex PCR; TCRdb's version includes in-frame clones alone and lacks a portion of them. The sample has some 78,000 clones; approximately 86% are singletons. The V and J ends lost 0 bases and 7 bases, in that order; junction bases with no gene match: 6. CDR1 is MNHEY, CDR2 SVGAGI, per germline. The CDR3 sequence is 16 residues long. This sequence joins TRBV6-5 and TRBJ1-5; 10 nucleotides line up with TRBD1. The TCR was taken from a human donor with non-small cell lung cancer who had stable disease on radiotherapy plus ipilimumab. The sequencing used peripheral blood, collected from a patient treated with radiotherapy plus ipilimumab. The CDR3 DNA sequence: TGTGCCAGCAGTTACTCGGGACAGGGGACATGGCAGCCCCAGCATTTT. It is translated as CASSYSGQGTWQPQHF.